This TCR beta chain is drawn from a study of graft-versus-host responses after intestinal transplantation. As for the study in general: Transplant types were multivisceral, liver-intestinal, or isolated intestinal. Recipients were all induced with anti-thymocyte globulin, then given tacrolimus and steroids for around three years.

In regard to this clone: The same CDR3 can be traced to other DNA sequences in this sample.

Findings and caveats of the study: Detected in recipient marrow were GvH clones, some of which were first observed in ileum or blood.

The CDR3 spans 17 residues. Sequenced by immunoSEQ multiplex PCR; TCRdb stores in-frame clones only, minus some. Of some 8,700 clones listed, around a third are singletons. Material: alloreactive CD4+ T cells from a mixed lymphocyte reaction culture, obtained before intestinal transplant. Subset defined: CFSE-low proliferating T cells sorted from approximately 6-day pre-transplant mixed lymphocyte reaction (GvH or HvG direction). The genes are TRBV21-1 and TRBJ1-1; no DNA check was done on the table's D call, TRBD1. TRBV21-1 is a known pseudogene. The sequence was obtained from a human patient who received an intestinal transplant. CDR3 sequence reads: CASSNPGQGASNTEAFF. Written as DNA, the CDR3 is TGTGCCAGCAGCAATCCGGGACAGGGGGCTTCGAACACTGAAGCTTTCTTT.